This T cell receptor (beta chain) was observed in a study of blood T cell repertoires in COVID-19. Patients at the Seattle site were enrolled during active infection and followed longitudinally. Clones were sequenced by immunoSEQ multiplex PCR, and TCRdb holds only the in-frame ones, with some missing. The data contain roughly 190,000 clones, less than 90% of them singletons. This clonotype was obtained from a woman in her 70s with COVID-19, enrolled during active disease. The sample taken for sequencing was peripheral blood.

The CDR3 is CASSIRGTTIYEQYF. The CDR3 nucleotides read TGTGCCAGTAGTATCAGAGGGACAACGATCTACGAGCAGTACTTC. The rearrangement uses TRBV19 and TRBJ2-7, with D perhaps matching TRBD1 (6 bases). The V gene's germline CDR1 is LNHDA and CDR2 SQIVND (reference sequence). Trimming left V 3 bases short and J 3 bases short, with 15 bases between. The CDR3 is made up of 15 amino acids.